Below are 14 T cell receptor beta chains sequenced from a single sample in a study of somatic mutations in cytotoxic T cells in rheumatoid arthritis (dated by TCRdb to the late 2010s). The method was the immunoSEQ multiplex PCR assay. TCRdb stores this immuneACCESS table with in-frame sequences only. Part of the clones is absent; in the studies checked, under half of the shortfall reflects unresolved V genes, and no reason is known for the rest. Recorded for this sample are roughly 10,000 clones; around four fifths of them occurred a single time. The ten largest account for 20% to 25% of the sample. Sequenced sample: CD8+ T cells sorted from blood. The receptor set was obtained from a man aged 45 to 65 in good health.

The gene calls are TRBV4-1 and TRBJ2-7; 8 bases agree with TRBD1. Germline lookup yields CDR1 MGHRA and CDR2 YSYEKL. The CDR3 is 16 residues long. The V gene end was trimmed by 3 bases and the J gene end by 2 bases; junction bases not matched to a gene: 9. This CDR3 reads CASSHLLGQGTYEQYF. DNA for the CDR3: TGCGCCAGCAGCCACCTACTTGGACAGGGCACCTACGAGCAGTACTTC.

J is TRBJ1-2 and V is TRBV5-4, with 7 bases lining up with TRBD1. The junction had 6 bases not matched to a gene; V was cut back by 4 bases and J by 0 bases. CDR3 length: 15 amino acids. CDR1 and CDR2 from the germline V gene are SGHNT and YYREEE (reference sequence). CDR3 in DNA: TGTGCCAGCAGCGGAGGGACAGACTCTAACTATGGCTACACCTTC. The encoded protein is CASSGGTDSNYGYTF.

This chain connects TRBV5-1 to TRBJ2-1, with 11 bases lining up with TRBD2. Germline V lookup: CDR1 SGHRS, CDR2 YFSETQ. Trimming at V came to 3 bases and at J to 5 bases, leaving 7 bases not matched to a gene. This CDR3 is 16 amino acids long. This CDR3 reads CASSYRLAGIDNEQFF. CDR3 bases: TGCGCCAGCAGCTATAGACTAGCGGGGATCGACAATGAGCAGTTCTTC.

This chain uses TRBV2 with TRBJ2-3; 10 bases line up with TRBD2. The ends lost 10 bases at V and 4 bases at J; junction bases unmatched: 8. The CDR3 sequence is 14 residues long. Germline V gives CDR1 SNHLY, CDR2 FYNNEI. The CDR3 is CANDWTSGADTQYF. The CDR3 DNA is TGTGCCAACGACTGGACTAGCGGAGCAGATACGCAGTATTTT. The full variable domain, with the rest looked up from reference TRBV2 and TRBJ2-3, is EPEVTQTPSHQVTQMGQEVILRCVPISNHLYFYWYRQILGQKVEFLVSFYNNEISEKSEIFDDQFSVERPDGSNFTLKIRSTKLEDSAMYFCANDWTSGADTQYFGPGTRLTVL.

The J gene is TRBJ1-2, the V gene TRBV11-2, with D perhaps matching TRBD1 (5 bases). V lost 3 bases to trimming and J lost 5 bases, with 10 bases between them. The V gene's germline CDR1 is SGHAT and CDR2 FQNNGV. The CDR3 spans 13 residues. The CDR3 is CASSFDRGYGYTF. The DNA for the CDR3 is TGTGCCAGCAGCTTCGACAGAGGTTATGGCTACACCTTC.

This clone was seen a handful of times. CDR3: CASSPRDSSTDTQYF. The CDR3 coding sequence is TGTGCCAGCAGCCCCCGGGACTCTTCCACAGATACGCAGTATTTT. The J gene is TRBJ2-3, the V gene TRBV28; the D gene is possibly TRBD2 (6 bases). Germline values: CDR1 MDHEN, CDR2 SYDVKM. Trimming stripped 6 bases from V and 2 bases from J, with 15 bases between. The CDR3 sequence is 15 residues long.

V is TRBV9 and J is TRBJ2-3; the D gene is possibly TRBD1 (5 bases). This CDR3 region has 18 residues. The V and J ends lost 0 bases and 2 bases respectively, with 19 bases between them. The V gene's germline CDR1 is SGDLS and CDR2 YYNGEE. The CDR3, as DNA: TGTGCCAGCAGCGTAGCTACAGGTACCCTCCCAGTCACAGATACGCAGTATTTT. Protein product: CASSVATGTLPVTDTQYF.

V gene TRBV7-8 combines with J gene TRBJ2-7; 7 bases map to TRBD2. The J segment lost 4 bases and the V segment lost 5 bases, leaving 8 bases of the junction unmatched. This CDR3 has 14 amino acids. Germline CDR1 SGHVS, CDR2 FQNEAQ. The CDR3 protein is CASSREWGGYEQYF. DNA for the CDR3: TGTGCCAGCAGCCGCGAGTGGGGGGGATACGAGCAGTACTTC.

This clone was counted between two and nine times. This rearrangement joins TRBV19 to TRBJ2-1, with 13 nucleotides matching TRBD2. CDR3 length: 16 residues. Germline V gene data show CDR1 as LNHDA and CDR2 as SQIVND (reference sequence). J lost 13 bases, V lost 3 bases, and 12 bases had no gene match. This CDR3 reads CASSIGGLAGDRKQFF. In DNA form, the CDR3 reads TGTGCCAGTAGTATTGGTGGACTAGCGGGAGATCGAAAACAGTTCTTC.

The CDR3 bases are TGTGCCAGCAGCCCTACCGGGACAGGGGGCTATGGGGCCAACGTCCTGACTTTC. Its translation is CASSPTGTGGYGANVLTF. The chain recombines TRBV9 with TRBJ2-6; 12 nucleotides line up with TRBD1. The CDR3 runs 18 residues. Germline V lookup: CDR1 SGDLS, CDR2 YYNGEE. J was trimmed by 3 bases and V by 4 bases; bases with no gene match: 8.

CDR3 nucleotides: TGTGCCAGCAGTTCCGGACTAGCGGGAGGGATAGCCAAAAACATTCAGTACTTC. This sequence encodes CASSSGLAGGIAKNIQYF. This rearrangement joins TRBV28 to TRBJ2-4, with TRBD2 identical over 15 bases. This CDR3 has 18 residues. The ends lost 4 bases at V and 0 bases at J; junction bases unmatched: 4. Germline assignment: CDR1 MDHEN and CDR2 SYDVKM.

The V call is TRBV11-2, the J call TRBJ2-1; maybe TRBD2 (6 bases). The CDR3 contains 14 residues. Germline lookup yields CDR1 SGHAT and CDR2 FQNNGV. The V end lost 3 bases, the J end lost 7 bases, and 13 bases lay between the germline ends. CDR3 residues: CASSFLAGRNEQFF. The CDR3 DNA is TGTGCCAGCAGCTTCCTGGCGGGGAGGAATGAGCAGTTCTTC.

This clone was seen once. The rearrangement links TRBV6-5 to TRBJ2-7; the D gene is possibly TRBD1 (5 bases). Trimming shortened V by 6 bases and J by 2 bases, and 11 bases separated the two germline ends. The germline CDR1 and CDR2 sequences are MNHEY and SVGAGI. This CDR3 contains 13 residues. The CDR3 loop reads CASSSVGPYEQYF. CDR3 nucleotides: TGTGCCAGCAGCTCCGTGGGGCCCTACGAGCAGTACTTC.

The V call is TRBV5-4, the J call TRBJ2-1; D is ambiguous. This CDR3 comprises 15 residues. V lost 0 bases to trimming and J lost 2 bases, with 9 bases between them. Per the germline V gene, CDR1 is SGHNT and CDR2 is YYREEE (reference sequence). Written as DNA, the CDR3 is TGTGCCAGCAGCTTGGGAACAGATCCCTACAATGAGCAGTTCTTC. Encoded protein: CASSLGTDPYNEQFF.